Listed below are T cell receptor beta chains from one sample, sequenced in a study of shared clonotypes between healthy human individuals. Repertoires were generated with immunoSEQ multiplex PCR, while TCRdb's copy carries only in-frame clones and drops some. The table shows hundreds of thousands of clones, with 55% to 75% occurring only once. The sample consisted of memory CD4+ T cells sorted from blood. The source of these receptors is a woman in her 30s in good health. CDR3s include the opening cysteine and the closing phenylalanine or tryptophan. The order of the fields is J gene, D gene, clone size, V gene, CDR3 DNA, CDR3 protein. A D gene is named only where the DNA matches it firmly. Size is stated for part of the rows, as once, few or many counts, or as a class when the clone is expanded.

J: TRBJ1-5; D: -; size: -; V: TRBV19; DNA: TGTGCCAGTAGTGCCCCCCGGGGGGACTCTCAGCCCCAGCATTTT; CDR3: CASSAPRGDSQPQHF
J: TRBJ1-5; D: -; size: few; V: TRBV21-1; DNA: TGTGCCAGCAGCAAAGTCCAGGCAGGGGGCAAACAGCCCCAGCATTTT; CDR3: CASSKVQAGGKQPQHF
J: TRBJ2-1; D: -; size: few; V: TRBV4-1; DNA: TGCGCCAGCAGCCATTGGACGCGAACGTACAATGAGCAGTTCTTC; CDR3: CASSHWTRTYNEQFF
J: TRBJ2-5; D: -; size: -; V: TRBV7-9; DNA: TGTGCCAGCAGCCCGACCCAGGGGTTGCGGGGAGAGACCCAGTACTTC; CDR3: CASSPTQGLRGETQYF
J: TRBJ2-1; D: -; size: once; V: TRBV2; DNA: TGTGCCAGCGTAGCGCTCATCTCCTACAATGAGCAGTTCTTC; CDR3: CASVALISYNEQFF
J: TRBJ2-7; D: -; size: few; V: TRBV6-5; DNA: TGTGCCAGCAGTTACACAGGAACGGCGGACGAGCAGTACTTC; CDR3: CASSYTGTADEQYF
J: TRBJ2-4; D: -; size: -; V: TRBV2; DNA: TGTGCCAGCAGTGAACGCCAAGTAGCCAAAAACATTCAGTACTTC; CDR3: CASSERQVAKNIQYF
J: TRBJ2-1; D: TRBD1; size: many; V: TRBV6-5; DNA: TGTGCCAGCGGGGGGACAGGGACTTACAATGAGCAGTTCTTC; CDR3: CASGGTGTYNEQFF
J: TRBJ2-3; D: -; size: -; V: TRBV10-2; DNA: TGCGCCAGCAGTGAAAGGACCACAGATACGCAGTATTTT; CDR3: CASSERTTDTQYF
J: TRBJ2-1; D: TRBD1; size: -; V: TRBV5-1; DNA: TGCGCCAGCAGCTTTGGGGACAGGGGGTACAATGAGCAGTTCTTC; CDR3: CASSFGDRGYNEQFF
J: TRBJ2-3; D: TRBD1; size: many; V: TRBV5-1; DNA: TGCGCCAGCAGCTTGGTAGGGACAGGGACTCGAGATACGCAGTATTTT; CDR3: CASSLVGTGTRDTQYF
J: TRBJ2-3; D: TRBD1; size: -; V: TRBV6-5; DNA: TGTGCCAGCAGTCGGACAGGGATCACAGATACGCAGTATTTT; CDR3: CASSRTGITDTQYF
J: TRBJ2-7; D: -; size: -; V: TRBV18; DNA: TGTGCCAGCTCACCTCGCCGGTCCTACGAGCAGTACTTC; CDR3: CASSPRRSYEQYF
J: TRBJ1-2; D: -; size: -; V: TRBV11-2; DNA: TGTGCCAGCAGCTTAGACAGGACTAACTATGGCTACACCTTC; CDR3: CASSLDRTNYGYTF
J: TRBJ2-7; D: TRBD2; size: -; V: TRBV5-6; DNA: TGTGCCAGCAGCTGGAGGGAGGGGAGAACGGGCGAGCAGTACTTC; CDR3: CASSWREGRTGEQYF
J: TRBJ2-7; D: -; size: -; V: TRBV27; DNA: TGTGCCAGCAACCCTAACGGGGAATCCTACGAGCAGTACTTC; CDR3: CASNPNGESYEQYF
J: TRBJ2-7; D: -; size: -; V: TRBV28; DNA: TGTGCCAGCAGTTTAGCTCTCGCCTTAGACTTAACCTACGAGCAGTACTTC; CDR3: CASSLALALDLTYEQYF
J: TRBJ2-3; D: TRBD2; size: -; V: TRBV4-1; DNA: TGCGCCAGCAGCGGCACTAGCGGGAGCGCAGATACGCAGTATTTT; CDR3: CASSGTSGSADTQYF
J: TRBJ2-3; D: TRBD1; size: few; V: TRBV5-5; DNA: TGTGCCAGCTTGGGTGACAGGGGAAAAACAGATACGCAGTATTTT; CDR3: CASLGDRGKTDTQYF
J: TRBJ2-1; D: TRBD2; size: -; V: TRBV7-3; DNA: TGTGCCAGCAGCTTAAGCCTAGCGGGCTCCTACAATGAGCAGTTCTTC; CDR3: CASSLSLAGSYNEQFF
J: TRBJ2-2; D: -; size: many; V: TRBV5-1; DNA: TGCGCCAGCAGCTCGGGGGACCGGGACACCGGGGAGCTGTTTTTT; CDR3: CASSSGDRDTGELFF
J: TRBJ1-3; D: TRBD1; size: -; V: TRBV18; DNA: TGTGCCAGCTCACCCGGACAGGCAACTGGAAACACCATATATTTT; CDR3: CASSPGQATGNTIYF
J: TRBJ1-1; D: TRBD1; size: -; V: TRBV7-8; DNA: TGTGCCAGCAGCCCTCCGGGGGCGGGACAGGGGGCGTTCGCTTTCTTT; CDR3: CASSPPGAGQGAFAFF
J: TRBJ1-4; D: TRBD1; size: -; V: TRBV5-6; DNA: TGTGCCAGCAGCTTGTCGCCCACCGGGACAGGGAAGGGAAAACTGTTTTTT; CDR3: CASSLSPTGTGKGKLFF
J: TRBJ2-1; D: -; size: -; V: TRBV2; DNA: TGTGCCAGCACAACAGGGTTCCGATGGAATGAGCAGTTCTTC; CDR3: CASTTGFRWNEQFF
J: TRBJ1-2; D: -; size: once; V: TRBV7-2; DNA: TGTGCCAGCTCACAGTTCGCCTATGGCTACACCTTC; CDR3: CASSQFAYGYTF
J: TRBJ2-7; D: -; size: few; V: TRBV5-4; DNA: TGTGCCAGCAGCTGGGATATAGACCGGAACGAGCAGTACTTC; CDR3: CASSWDIDRNEQYF
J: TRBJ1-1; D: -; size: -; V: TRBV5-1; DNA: TGCGCCAGCAGCTTGCCGGGGGCGCGTTTCGCTGAAGCTTTCTTT; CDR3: CASSLPGARFAEAFF
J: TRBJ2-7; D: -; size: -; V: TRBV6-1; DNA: TGTGCCAGCAGTGAAGCGGCAGCCCTTTTCTACGAGCAGTACTTC; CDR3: CASSEAAALFYEQYF
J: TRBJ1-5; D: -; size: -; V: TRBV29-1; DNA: TGCAGCGTTTTGGGCTCTCCGGGGGAGCCCCAGCATTTT; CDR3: CSVLGSPGEPQHF
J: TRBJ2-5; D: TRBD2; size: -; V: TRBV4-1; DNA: TGCGCCAGCAGCCAAGGGACTAGCGGCCCCCCTTCCCAGTACTTC; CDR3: CASSQGTSGPPSQYF
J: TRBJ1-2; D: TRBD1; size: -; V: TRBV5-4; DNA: TGTGCCAGCAGCTTTCCAGGGGGAGACTATGGCTACACCTTC; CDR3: CASSFPGGDYGYTF
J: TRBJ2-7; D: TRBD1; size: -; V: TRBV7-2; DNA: TGTGCCAGCAGCACACAGGGGGGAACCTACGAGCAGTACTTC; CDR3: CASSTQGGTYEQYF
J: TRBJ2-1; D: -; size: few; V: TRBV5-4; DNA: TGTGCCAGCAGCGTAGAAAGGGGACGCATCCACAATGAGCAGTTCTTC; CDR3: CASSVERGRIHNEQFF
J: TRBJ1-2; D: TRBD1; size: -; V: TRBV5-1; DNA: TGCGCCAGCAGCGTCCAGGGGGTATATGGCTACACCTTC; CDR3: CASSVQGVYGYTF
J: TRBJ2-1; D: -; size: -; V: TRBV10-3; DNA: TGTGCCATCAGTGAGAATAGGGAGCAGTTCTTC; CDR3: CAISENREQFF
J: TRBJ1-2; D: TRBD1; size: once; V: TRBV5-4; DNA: TGTGCCAGCAGCATACGGGACAGAGCTAACTATGGCTACACCTTC; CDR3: CASSIRDRANYGYTF
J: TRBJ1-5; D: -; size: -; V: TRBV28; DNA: TGTGCCAGCAGTTTATGGGGTATGGGCAATCAGCCCCAGCATTTT; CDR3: CASSLWGMGNQPQHF
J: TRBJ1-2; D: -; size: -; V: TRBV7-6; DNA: TGTGCCAGCAGCTTTAGCTATGGCTACACCTTC; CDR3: CASSFSYGYTF
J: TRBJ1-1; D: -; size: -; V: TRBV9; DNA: TGTGCCAGCAGCGTAGCCCCGGGTCGCGGAACTGAAGCTTTCTTT; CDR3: CASSVAPGRGTEAFF
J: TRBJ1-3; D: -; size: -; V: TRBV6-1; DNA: TGTGCCAGTAGACAGGCGTCGGGAAACACCATATATTTT; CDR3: CASRQASGNTIYF
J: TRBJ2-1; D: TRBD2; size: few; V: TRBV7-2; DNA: TGTGCCAGCAGCGACGGGACTAGGCTCTACAATGAGCAGTTCTTC; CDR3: CASSDGTRLYNEQFF
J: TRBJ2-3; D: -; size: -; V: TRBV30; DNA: TGTGCCTGGAGTTTCCCTAACGTAGCTCCAGATACGCAGTATTTT; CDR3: CAWSFPNVAPDTQYF
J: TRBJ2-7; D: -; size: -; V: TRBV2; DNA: TGTGCCAGCACGCTCAAGGTCGAGCAGTACTTC; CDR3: CASTLKVEQYF
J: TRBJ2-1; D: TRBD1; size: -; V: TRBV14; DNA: TGTGCCAGCAGCCGATTCAGGGGGTCGTACAATGAGCAGTTCTTC; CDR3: CASSRFRGSYNEQFF
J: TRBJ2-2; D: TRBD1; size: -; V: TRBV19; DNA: TGTGCCACTAAGTTTAGGGACAGGGGGTACACCGGGGAGCTGTTTTTT; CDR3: CATKFRDRGYTGELFF
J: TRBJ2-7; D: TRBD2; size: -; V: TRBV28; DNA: TGTGCCATCTCTAGCGGGGGCTTCTACGAGCAGTACTTC; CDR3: CAISSGGFYEQYF
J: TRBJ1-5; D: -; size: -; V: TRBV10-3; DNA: TGTGCCATCAGTGAGCGGGCAGGGCCGTATAGCAATCAGCCCCAGCATTTT; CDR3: CAISERAGPYSNQPQHF
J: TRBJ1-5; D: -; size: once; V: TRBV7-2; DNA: TGTGCCAGCACCCCGGACGTCTTATCCCACCAGCCCCAGCATTTT; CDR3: CASTPDVLSHQPQHF
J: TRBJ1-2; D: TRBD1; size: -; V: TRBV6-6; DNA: TGTGCCAGCAGTTACGGGACAGGGGTTGGCTACACCTTC; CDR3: CASSYGTGVGYTF
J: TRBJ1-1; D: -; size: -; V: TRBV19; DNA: TGTGCCAGTAGCTTCAGGGAGAGGAATGAAGCTTTCTTT; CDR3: CASSFRERNEAFF
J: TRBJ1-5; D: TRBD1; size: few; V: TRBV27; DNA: TGTGCCAGCAGTTTATTCGCGGCTCCGACAGGGCAGCCCCAGCATTTT; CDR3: CASSLFAAPTGQPQHF
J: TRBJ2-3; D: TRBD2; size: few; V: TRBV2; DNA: TGTGCCAGCATCTTAAGGGCTAGCGGGAGCACAGATACGCAGTATTTT; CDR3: CASILRASGSTDTQYF
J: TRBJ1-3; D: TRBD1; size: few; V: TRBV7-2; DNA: TGTGCCAGCAGCGCACAGGGGGCCGGAAACACCATATATTTT; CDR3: CASSAQGAGNTIYF
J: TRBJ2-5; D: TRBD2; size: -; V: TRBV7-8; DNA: TGTGCCAGCAGCTCGCTCCGACTAGCATCAGAGACCCAGTACTTC; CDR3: CASSSLRLASETQYF
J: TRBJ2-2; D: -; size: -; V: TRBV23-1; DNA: TGCGCCAGCGGCAGGGGCTCGGACACCGGGGAGCTGTTTTTT; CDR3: CASGRGSDTGELFF